Included here is one T cell receptor beta chain sequence, with context. No antigen is known for it. Libraries for TCR beta were made by quantitative 5'-RACE with molecular barcodes. TCRdb reprocessed the 5' RACE reads via MiXCR and lists one record per CDR3 protein. The sample lists roughly 700,000 distinct CDR3 sequences, around 19% occurring once. The CDR3 contains 14 residues. The germline gives CDR1 SNHLY, CDR2 FYNNEI. With 3 bases removed from V and 0 bases from J, the gap between germline ends came to 7 bases. This sample was taken from a study of CD8 T cells in ankylosing spondylitis. Broader study findings: A motif in TCR beta, a set of under ten highly homologous variants, appeared characteristic of ankylosing spondylitis blood. Earlier work had already found some motif variants in reactive arthritis synovial fluid and blood.

The sequence came from a male donor with ankylosing spondylitis. The chain combines TRBV2 with TRBJ2-3, with D uncertain. Material: blood, either unsorted or a sorted T cell fraction (not recorded which). As DNA, the CDR3 is TGTGCCAGCAGTGATGAACTAAGCACAGATACGCAGTATTTT. This sequence encodes CASSDELSTDTQYF.